This TCR beta chain was sequenced in a study of T-cell memory formation after mild COVID-19. MiXCR was run by TCRdb on the 5' RACE reads, yielding one entry per CDR3 protein. The data hold approximately 490,000 distinct CDR3 sequences, with 20% observed a single time. This CDR3 region has 15 residues. The germline CDR1 and CDR2 sequences are SGHRS and YFSETQ. V lost 0 bases and J lost 3, with 12 bases in between. The J gene is TRBJ2-5, the V gene TRBV5-1; D possibly corresponds to TRBD1 (5 bases). This TCR came from an adult woman who had mild COVID-19 (a few samples of this study predate the infection). Cell type and time point are not known. Material: PBMCs or a T cell subset sorted from them (not recorded which). CDR3 region: CASSLGQLLKETQYF. In DNA form, the CDR3 reads TGCGCCAGCAGCTTGGGACAGCTCCTCAAAGAGACCCAGTACTTC.